One sample yielded the 9 T cell receptor beta chains listed below, sequenced in a study of T cells in localized non-small cell lung cancer. Libraries were prepared by immunoSEQ multiplex PCR; TCRdb keeps only in-frame clonotypes and omits some of them. The sample has 45,000 to 70,000 clones; 75% to 90% are singletons. Sequencing used peripheral blood, obtained before any cancer treatment. These receptors were taken from a woman between 35 and 70 years old with stage I lung adenocarcinoma.

The chain carries TRBV7-6 and TRBJ2-6; D call uncertain. This CDR3 is 15 amino acids long. V lost 1 base and J 3 bases, leaving 7 bases between the germline ends. Germline CDR1 and CDR2: SGHVS and FNYEAQ. The CDR3 DNA reads TGTGCCAGCAGCTTAGTAGTTAATGGGGCCAACGTCCTGACTTTC. Translation gives CASSLVVNGANVLTF.

The rearrangement joins TRBV9 to TRBJ1-2, with 10 positions matching TRBD1. This CDR3 is 14 amino acids long. The junction had 5 bases not matched to a gene; V was cut back by 4 bases and J by 5 bases. Germline values: CDR1 SGDLS, CDR2 YYNGEE. The CDR3 bases are TGTGCCAGCAGCTTGGGACAGGGGACATATGGCTACACCTTC. Translating gives CASSLGQGTYGYTF.

This clone was observed a handful of times. The rearrangement links TRBV7-2 to TRBJ1-2; the D is unclear. Trimming took 1 base from V and 4 from J, leaving 7 bases between them. This CDR3 has 13 residues. From germline, CDR1 is SGHTA and CDR2 FQGNSA. CDR3 nucleotide sequence: TGTGCCAGCAGCTTAGAGGAAGGCTATGGCTACACCTTC. This sequence encodes CASSLEEGYGYTF.

This chain connects TRBV4-1 to TRBJ2-4; TRBD1 is a possible D gene (6 bases). V gave up 0 bases and J gave up 0 bases, with 12 bases separating them. This CDR3 has 17 residues. Germline V gene sequence: CDR1 MGHRA, CDR2 YSYEKL. The CDR3 is CASSQDSGQSAKNIQYF. CDR3 nucleotide sequence: TGCGCCAGCAGCCAAGATTCAGGACAGTCAGCCAAAAACATTCAGTACTTC.

The rearrangement joins TRBV7-6 to TRBJ2-2; D is perhaps TRBD1 (6 bases). The CDR3 runs to 16 residues. Trimming left V 4 bases short and J 2 bases short, with 14 bases between. Per germline, CDR1 SGHVS and CDR2 FNYEAQ. CDR3 residues: CASSWTGTINTGELFF. CDR3 nucleotides: TGTGCCAGCAGCTGGACCGGGACAATTAACACCGGGGAGCTGTTTTTT.

This clone came up once. The genes are TRBV7-9 and TRBJ1-2; weak D call: TRBD1 (6 bases). V lost 2 bases to trimming and J lost 4 bases, with 11 bases between them. CDR1 is SEHNR, CDR2 FQNEAQ, per germline (reference sequence). The CDR3 extends over 14 amino acids. DNA for the CDR3: TGTGCCAGCAGCTTACAGGACAGTCTCTATGGCTACACCTTC. This translates into CASSLQDSLYGYTF.

The chain is built from TRBV9 and TRBJ2-3; no firm D call. Per the germline V gene, CDR1 is SGDLS and CDR2 is YYNGEE. The CDR3 is made up of 14 amino acids. The germline V and J ends were trimmed by 4 bases and 1 base, with 10 bases remaining between them. The CDR3 reads CASSPNQGTDTQYF. As DNA, the CDR3 is TGTGCCAGCAGCCCCAACCAGGGCACAGATACGCAGTATTTT.

The V call is TRBV6-1, the J call TRBJ2-3, with D perhaps being TRBD1 or TRBD2 (6 bases each). The CDR3 sequence is 17 residues long. Germline CDR1 and CDR2: MNHNS and SASEGT. V lost 2 bases to trimming and J lost 3 bases, with 18 bases between them. Here the CDR3 DNA reads TGTGCCAGCAGTGAATTTATTTTTGGGGGGCAGACAGATACGCAGTATTTT. Protein: CASSEFIFGGQTDTQYF.

The chain uses TRBV7-2 and TRBJ2-2; D ambiguous. The germline V gene has CDR1 SGHTA and CDR2 FQGNSA. V lost 4 bases to trimming and J lost 0 bases, with 15 bases between them. This CDR3 is 17 amino acids long. The CDR3 coding sequence is TGTGCCAGCAGCTACCCGGAGTCGGTTGCGAACACCGGGGAGCTGTTTTTT. This codes for CASSYPESVANTGELFF.